This TCR beta chain stems from a study of CD8+CD57+ T cells in acquired aplastic anemia (dated by TCRdb to the late 2010s). General notes on the study: On average, sorted CD4+ and CD8+ cells yielded around 3.5 ug of extracted DNA, with a range of about 0.17 to 27.4 ug. CD8+CD57+ expansion was defined as a frequency above the mean frequency observed in healthy subjects.

TCR beta VDJ combination and CDR3 sequence profiling used genomic DNA as the template. An Illumina HiSeq 2000 was the platform used for TCR repertoire sequencing. Regarding the original processing steps: TRBV/TRBJ rearrangement plots, CDR3 size and DJ length profiles, and Simpson's diversity index were used to evaluate the repertoires. Whichever DNA sequence was most abundant in the deep sequencing data was defined as the immunodominant clone. CDR3 amino acid sequences were checked for sharing across subjects and were also compared against the VDJdb database and published repertoires. TCRdb trimmed the raw reads at Q25, called clones with MiXCR and kept productive beta chains. Each CDR3 protein appears once, grouped with its most common genes and DNA. These V and J calls rely on TCRdb rather than the paper's analysis. In all, the sample holds some 170,000 distinct CDR3 sequences, and about 45% of those were seen once. Roughly 1.2% of the sample comes from the top ten.

General findings and caveats noted by the study authors: CD8+ Simpson's diversity did not differ significantly between patients and healthy controls (P=0.060). Twenty-nine CD8+ CDR3 sequences were shared between patients and controls but appeared highly expressed in patients and within their immunodominant clones.

Patients chosen for sequencing had shown expansion of CD8+CD57+ cells by flow cytometry. Every patient had a diagnosis of severe acquired aplastic anemia based on International Study of Aplastic Anemia and Agranulocytosis and Camitta criteria. No therapy had been received by the patients at the time of blood sampling. In this study, sorted CD4+ and CD8+ T cells from the blood of healthy subjects and of severe aplastic anemia patients had their TCR repertoires deep-sequenced. In the USA, patient enrollment took place under clinicaltrials.gov protocols 00001620, 01623167, 00001397, 00071045, 00081523 and 00961064. Ficoll-Paque density gradient centrifugation was used to isolate peripheral blood mononuclear cells. Before DNA extraction, CD4+ and CD8+ T cells were sorted with FACS or magnetic beads. Of note for this clonotype: This receptor's antigen is unknown. Base qualities are not at hand, and no much larger clone is one base apart.

The source of this sequence is a human donor with aplastic anemia. Material for sequencing was sorted CD4+, CD8+, or CD8+CD57+ T cells (not recorded which) from PBMCs.

The DNA sequence follows: TGTGCCGTTCTCGCCGGCTCCTACGAGCAGTACTTC. This is translated as CAVLAGSYEQYF. The chain was built from TRBV10-3 and TRBJ2-7; there is no confident call for the D gene. CDR1 ENHRY and CDR2 SYGVKD were looked up in the germline V gene. V drops 11 bases and J drops 0 bases, leaving 11 bases in between. The CDR3 has 12 amino acids, counting the end cysteine and phenylalanine. Of the read, only the CDR3 DNA is kept; its 36 bases are in frame from base 1.